This T cell receptor beta chain was sequenced in a study of T cells in Graves' hyperthyroidism and ophthalmopathy. V gave up 1 base and J gave up 5 bases, with 15 bases separating them. The CDR3 covers 15 residues. Germline loops: CDR1 SEHNR, CDR2 FQNEAQ (reference sequence). Study outcomes and limitations: Blood also showed most of the thyroid clonotypes that were expanded above 0.001. Ophthalmopathy stood apart from stable hyperthyroidism in a 13 V-J model.

To note about this clonotype: Its antigen is unknown.

Patients affected by ophthalmopathy presented a Clinical Activity Score of at least 3, a NOSPECS grade of at least 4, and disease duration below 3 months. Criteria for exclusion of patients were uncontrolled infection, other autoimmune disease, pregnancy or lactation. What was amplified from RNA transcripts were TCR beta CDR3 regions. HTBI primers were employed in a first-round RT-PCR of the TCR CDR3. TCRdb recomputed calls from the multiplex PCR reads with MiXCR, one row per CDR3 protein. The sample has roughly 280,000 distinct CDR3 sequences, 17% seen once. Input material: blood. This TCR derives from a woman aged 55-69 years with Graves' ophthalmopathy. The chain uses TRBV7-9 and TRBJ2-7; D is unresolved. DNA of the CDR3: TGTGCCAGCAGCTTAGTGGTCGGCCAGGCCCACGAGCAGTACTTC. Translated: CASSLVVGQAHEQYF.